The entry that follows covers one T cell receptor (delta chain) sequence. The antigen is not known. The TCRdb protein, from a much larger clone, departs from this DNA's translation at residue 23, likely by read error; the protein shown derives from the DNA. Other DNA sequences within the sample encode an identical CDR3. TCRdb called clones from the multiplex PCR reads again using CATT. The repertoire holds approximately 60,000 delta-chain clones, over 1.5% seen once, with approximately 16% in the top ten. These data are taken from a study of γδ T cells in repeated Plasmodium falciparum infection. Study details: The natural-infection arm compared Malian children under seasonal malaria with matched Australian children. General observations from the study: Over time and infection, Vgamma9/Vdelta2+ repertoires remained highly stable and polyclonal.

Gammadelta T cells were flow-sorted from PBMC into Vgamma9/Vdelta2+ and Vdelta2-negative populations for bulk analysis. The CDR3 covers 24 residues. Germline CDR1 TSESDYY, CDR2 QEAYKQQN. Material: gamma-delta T cells from blood. The V and J genes are TRAV38-2/DV8 and TRDJ1; TRDD3 matches at 10 bases. This TCR came from a pool of human donors (malaria-infected and uninfected, not separated). The DNA for the CDR3 is TGTGCCTATAGAAGCCCGGAGGTTCCTATGCACTGGGGGATTGAGGGTGAGGACACCGATAAACTCACCTTT. It codes for CAYRSPEVPMHWGIEGEDTDKLTF.